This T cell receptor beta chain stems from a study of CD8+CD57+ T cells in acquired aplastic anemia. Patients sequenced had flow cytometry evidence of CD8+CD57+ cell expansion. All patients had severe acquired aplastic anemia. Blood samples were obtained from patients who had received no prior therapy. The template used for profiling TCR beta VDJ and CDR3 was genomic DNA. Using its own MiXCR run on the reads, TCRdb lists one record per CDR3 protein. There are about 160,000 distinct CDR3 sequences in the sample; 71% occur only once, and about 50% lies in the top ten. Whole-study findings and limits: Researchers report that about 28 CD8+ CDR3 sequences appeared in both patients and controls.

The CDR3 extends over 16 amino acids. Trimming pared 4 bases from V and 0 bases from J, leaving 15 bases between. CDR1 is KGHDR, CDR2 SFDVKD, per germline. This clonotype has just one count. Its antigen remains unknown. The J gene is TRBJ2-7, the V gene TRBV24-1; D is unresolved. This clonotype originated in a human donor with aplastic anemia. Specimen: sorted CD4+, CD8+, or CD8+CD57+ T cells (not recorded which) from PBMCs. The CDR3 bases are TGTGCCACCAGTGACCGTCATTACACCTACTCCTACGAGCAGTACTTC. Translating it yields CATSDRHYTYSYEQYF.